These 32 T cell receptor beta chains were sequenced from one sample in a study of CD8 T cells in Susac syndrome (dated by TCRdb to the late 2010s). Library preparation used the immunoSEQ multiplex PCR assay. RNA was extracted using the RNeasy kit, and roughly 0.5 to 1 ug of the RNA was reverse transcribed with random hexamers. TCRdb trimmed the raw reads at Q25, called clones with MiXCR and kept productive beta chains. Rows merge per CDR3 protein into single entries with the most common DNA and genes. The sample contains hundreds of thousands of distinct CDR3 sequences, approximately 89% of them found a single time. The ten largest make up about 0.12% of the sample. Sequencing was carried out using CD8+ T cells from PBMCs. The receptors were gathered from a human donor with multiple sclerosis.

The chain carries TRBV19 and TRBJ2-7; perhaps TRBD2 as D (5 bases). This CDR3 region has 13 residues. V dropped 3 bases and J dropped 5 bases, with 11 bases sitting between them. From germline, CDR1 is LNHDA and CDR2 SQIVND (reference sequence). The chain's CDR3 is CASSIGVAHEQYF. The CDR3 region has the DNA TGTGCCAGTAGTATCGGGGTCGCACACGAGCAGTACTTC.

J is TRBJ1-5 and V is TRBV23-1; 8 bases match TRBD1. TRBV23-1 is an ORF, and what it does is uncertain. CDR3 size: 15 residues. Trimming removed 1 base from V and 1 base from J; junction bases left unmatched: 0. CDR3 loop: CASSQYRGSNQPQHF. CDR3 nucleotide sequence: TGCGCCAGCAGTCAATACAGGGGGAGCAATCAGCCCCAGCATTTT.

In regard to this clonotype: The junction shows a germline mismatch at one end, possibly a read error. V usage is TRBV7-7 and J usage is TRBJ2-5; 10 nucleotides align to TRBD2. The CDR3 runs to 18 residues. Germline V gene data show CDR1 as SSHAT and CDR2 as FNYEAQ (reference sequence). DNA of the CDR3: TGTGCTAGCAGCTTAAGGGAGATTAGCGGGAGGTTTGAAGAGACCCAGTACTTC. This translates into CASSLREISGRFEETQYF.

V gene TRBV2 combines with J gene TRBJ1-1; D ambiguous. Germline CDR1 reads SNHLY; CDR2 reads FYNNEI. The V end lost 4 bases, the J end lost 0 bases, and 9 bases lay between the germline ends. The CDR3 runs to 14 residues. The CDR3 coding sequence is TGTGCCAGCAGTGTTTACGGATTGAACACTGAAGCTTTCTTT. It specifies CASSVYGLNTEAFF.

The chain couples TRBV27 to TRBJ2-6; 7 nucleotides agree with TRBD1. Trimming took 6 bases from V and 4 from J; bases not matched to a gene: 6. The CDR3 extends over 15 amino acids. CDR1 and CDR2 from the germline V gene are MNHEY and SMNVEV (reference sequence). The CDR3 reads CASSTGVVGANVLTF. Here the CDR3 DNA reads TGTGCCAGCAGCACAGGGGTTGTGGGGGCCAACGTCCTGACTTTC. Full variable domain (outside the CDR3, taken from reference TRBV27 and TRBJ2-6): EAQVTQNPRYLITVTGKKLTVTCSQNMNHEYMSWYRQDPGLGLRQIYYSMNVEVTDKGDVPEGYKVSRKEKRNFPLILESPSPNQTSLYFCASSTGVVGANVLTFGAGSRLTVL.

The J gene is TRBJ1-4, the V gene TRBV4-1; D is undetermined. With 4 bases removed from V and 4 bases from J, the gap between germline ends came to 13 bases. Germline CDR1 reads MGHRA; CDR2 reads YSYEKL. The CDR3 totals 15 residues. CDR3 bases: TGCGCCAGCAGCCGTGAAGGAAGTTATAATGAAAAACTGTTTTTT. Translated, it gives CASSREGSYNEKLFF.

V is TRBV12-3 or TRBV12-4 and J is TRBJ2-7, with a weak D call TRBD1 (5 bases). The CDR3 runs 13 residues. Deletions cut 6 bases from V and 6 bases from J, with 15 bases between. CDR3 DNA sequence: TGTGCCAGCAGGCCAGGGTTGTCGAGCGAGCAGTACTTC. This sequence encodes CASRPGLSSEQYF.

The chain is built from TRBV6-5 and TRBJ2-1; tentative D call: TRBD2 (6 bases). Germline CDR1 reads MNHEY; CDR2 reads SVGAGI. Between the trimmed V and J ends, which lost 2 bases and 7 bases, there was a span of 15 bases. The CDR3 sequence is 15 residues long. The CDR3 DNA reads TGTGCCAGCAGTTACGGCTCCCTGGGGGGAAATGAGCAGTTCTTC. Translated, it gives CASSYGSLGGNEQFF.

The chain is built from TRBV4-1 and TRBJ2-4, with D hard to call. Germline CDR1 and CDR2: MGHRA and YSYEKL. This CDR3 has 17 amino acids. V was trimmed by 1 base and J by 0 bases, leaving 13 bases between them. The CDR3 bases are TGCGCCAGCAGCCAAGGTCCGACCGAACTAGCCAAAAACATTCAGTACTTC. Translation: CASSQGPTELAKNIQYF.

The rearrangement links TRBV3-1 to TRBJ2-7; TRBD2 aligns across 9 bases. After removal of 1 base from V and 4 bases from J, the junction contained 5 bases not matched to a gene. Germline-derived CDR1 and CDR2 are LGHDT and YNNKEL (reference sequence). The CDR3 runs to 15 residues. CDR3 sequence (DNA): TGTGCCAGCAGCCAAGCAAATAGCGGGGGATACGAGCAGTACTTC. Its translation is CASSQANSGGYEQYF.

The rearrangement joins TRBV5-4 to TRBJ2-7, with 9 bases fitting TRBD1. CDR3 length equals 15 residues. Germline V lookup: CDR1 SGHNT, CDR2 YYREEE (reference sequence). J lost 5 bases, V lost 4 bases, and 10 bases had no gene match. The CDR3 coding sequence is TGTGCCAGCAGCCCGCCGGGACAGGGTCCCAACGAGCAGTACTTC. This sequence encodes CASSPPGQGPNEQYF.

J is TRBJ1-1 and V is TRBV7-9; D might be TRBD1 (6 bases). In germline, CDR1 is SEHNR, CDR2 FQNEAQ (reference sequence). The germline V and J ends were trimmed by 1 base and 1 base, with 10 bases remaining between them. This CDR3 spans 15 amino acids. CDR3: CASSLVTGWNTEAFF. The DNA of the CDR3 is TGTGCCAGCAGCTTAGTAACAGGGTGGAACACTGAAGCTTTCTTT.

This sequence joins TRBV2 and TRBJ1-2; TRBD1 matches 10 bases. V was clipped by 3 bases and J by 6 bases; unmatched bases: 10. The germline gives CDR1 SNHLY, CDR2 FYNNEI. CDR3 length equals 16 residues. The CDR3 nucleotides read TGTGCCAGCAGTGAGGCGGGGACAGGGGAAGAAGATGGCTACACCTTC. Protein: CASSEAGTGEEDGYTF. Using reference TRBV2 and TRBJ1-2 for the parts outside the CDR3, the full variable domain is EPEVTQTPSHQVTQMGQEVILRCVPISNHLYFYWYRQILGQKVEFLVSFYNNEISEKSEIFDDQFSVERPDGSNFTLKIRSTKLEDSAMYFCASSEAGTGEEDGYTFGSGTRLTVV.

V gene TRBV10-2 combines with J gene TRBJ1-1; weak D call: TRBD1 (6 bases). The V gene lost 5 bases and the J gene lost 0 bases, with 19 bases spanning the gap. This CDR3 is built from 17 residues. Germline V gives CDR1 WSHSY, CDR2 SAAADI. The CDR3 spells CASSSQLDSPLNTEAFF. The CDR3 coding sequence is TGCGCCAGCAGTTCCCAATTGGACAGTCCGTTGAACACTGAAGCTTTCTTT.

This clonotype was observed a few times. In DNA, the CDR3 is TGCAGTGCTAGAGATCGCGAATACGAGCAGTACTTC. It translates to CSARDREYEQYF. The V call is TRBV20-1, the J call TRBJ2-7; D not certain. V lost 0 bases and J 4 bases, leaving 7 bases between the germline ends. The CDR3 sequence is 12 residues long. Germline loops: CDR1 DFQATT, CDR2 SNEGSKA (reference sequence).

V is TRBV4-1 and J is TRBJ2-5; TRBD2 matches 8 bases. This CDR3 spans 16 amino acids. The germline gives CDR1 MGHRA, CDR2 YSYEKL. Trimming took 2 bases from V and 4 from J; bases not matched to a gene: 9. As DNA, the CDR3 is TGCGCCAGCAGCCAAACCCCCCCGGGGGGGATAGAGACCCAGTACTTC. Translation gives CASSQTPPGGIETQYF.

The CDR3 DNA reads TGCAGTGCTAGAGATTCCGGGACAACCTACGAGCAGTACTTC. Translating it yields CSARDSGTTYEQYF. J is TRBJ2-7 and V is TRBV20-1; perhaps TRBD1 as D (6 bases). The germline CDR1 and CDR2 sequences are DFQATT and SNEGSKA (reference sequence). V shed 0 bases and J shed 2 bases, with 11 bases lying between them. The CDR3 has 14 residues.

The chain couples TRBV18 to TRBJ2-7, with TRBD2 as a possible D gene (5 bases). Trimming shortened V by 6 bases and J by 6 bases, and 18 bases separated the two germline ends. CDR1 and CDR2 from the germline V gene are KGHSH and LQKENI. The CDR3 consists of 14 residues. The CDR3 is CASSGLHAPSEQYF. Written as DNA, the CDR3 is TGTGCCAGCTCTGGACTTCACGCCCCATCCGAGCAGTACTTC.

This chain uses TRBV30 with TRBJ2-1; 11 bases are a match to TRBD2. CDR3 length: 15 residues. The J segment lost 6 bases and the V segment lost 6 bases, leaving 10 bases of the junction unmatched. Germline V gene lookup returns CDR1 GTSNPN and CDR2 SVGIG (reference sequence). In nucleotides, the CDR3 is TGTGCCTGCAGTCTGACTAGCGGGAACCGCAATGAGCAGTTCTTC. Translating it yields CACSLTSGNRNEQFF.

The chain uses TRBV20-1 and TRBJ2-7; 9 bases fit TRBD1. V lost 5 bases to trimming and J lost 2 bases; unmatched junction nucleotides: 16. The germline V gene encodes CDR1 DFQATT and CDR2 SNEGSKA (reference sequence). The CDR3 is made up of 17 amino acids. The CDR3 DNA reads TGCAGTGCTTCCTACGCCTTCCGGGACAGGGAAGCCTACGAGCAGTACTTC. As protein: CSASYAFRDREAYEQYF.

This sequence joins TRBV27 and TRBJ1-1; 10 bases align to TRBD1. The ends lost 6 bases at V and 3 bases at J; junction bases unmatched: 4. CDR3 size: 14 residues. The germline gives CDR1 MNHEY, CDR2 SMNVEV (reference sequence). The CDR3 sequence is CASRPGTGDTEAFF. DNA of the CDR3: TGTGCCAGCAGGCCCGGGACAGGGGACACTGAAGCTTTCTTT.

This clonotype appeared once. The J gene is TRBJ2-4, the V gene TRBV6-5; tentative D call: TRBD2 (6 bases). The V gene lost 0 bases and the J gene lost 3 bases, with 15 bases spanning the gap. There are 17 residues in the CDR3. Germline lookup yields CDR1 MNHEY and CDR2 SVGAGI. In DNA, the CDR3 is TGTGCCAGCAGTTACTCGTCGGGGGAAGGTGACAAAAACATTCAGTACTTC. Translating it yields CASSYSSGEGDKNIQYF.

As DNA, the CDR3 is TGTGCCAGCACCCTCAGAAGGACTAGCGGGATGAACACCGGGGAGCTGTTTTTT. Translating gives CASTLRRTSGMNTGELFF. The rearrangement links TRBV2 to TRBJ2-2; 12 nucleotides align to TRBD2. After removal of 7 bases from V and 1 base from J, the junction contained 10 bases not matched to a gene. The germline CDR1 and CDR2 sequences are SNHLY and FYNNEI. This CDR3 contains 18 residues.

The rearrangement links TRBV5-1 to TRBJ2-7; 9 bases line up with TRBD1. From germline, CDR1 is SGHRS and CDR2 YFSETQ. With V trimmed by 0 bases and J by 6 bases, 7 bases remained unmatched. The CDR3 totals 15 residues. The CDR3 reads CASSLGGQGILEQYF. The CDR3 DNA reads as TGCGCCAGCAGCTTGGGTGGACAGGGGATCCTCGAGCAGTACTTC. The full variable domain, in which reference TRBV5-1 and TRBJ2-7 provide the parts outside the CDR3, is KAGVTQTPRYLIKTRGQQVTLSCSPISGHRSVSWYQQTPGQGLQFLFEYFSETQRNKGNFPGRFSGRQFSNSRSEMNVSTLELGDSALYLCASSLGGQGILEQYFGPGTRLTVT.

The chain employs TRBV10-3 and TRBJ2-3, with 8 bases aligning to TRBD1. J was trimmed by 1 base and V by 6 bases; bases with no gene match: 18. CDR3 length: 19 residues. CDR1 is ENHRY, CDR2 SYGVKD, per germline. The CDR3 here is CAISGAGTGDPRGTDTQYF. The DNA for the CDR3 is TGTGCCATCAGCGGGGCCGGGACAGGAGACCCTCGGGGCACAGATACGCAGTATTTT.

This rearrangement joins TRBV15 to TRBJ1-5; tentatively, D is TRBD1 (5 bases). Germline V CDR1 and CDR2: LNHNV, YYDKDF (reference sequence). CDR3 size: 16 residues. V lost 0 bases and J lost 4, with 13 bases in between. CDR3 amino acids: CATSRDPLGDNQPQHF. In DNA form, the CDR3 reads TGTGCCACCAGCAGAGATCCGTTGGGGGATAATCAGCCCCAGCATTTT.

The rearrangement joins TRBV4-1 to TRBJ1-1; D perhaps matches TRBD1 (5 bases). V lost 0 bases, J lost 4 bases, and 12 bases lay in between. The CDR3 runs to 15 residues. The germline V gene encodes CDR1 MGHRA and CDR2 YSYEKL. The CDR3 loop is CASSQDGAGTTEAFF. CDR3 coding DNA: TGCGCCAGCAGCCAAGATGGGGCGGGGACCACTGAAGCTTTCTTT.

The chain has TRBV5-4 and TRBJ2-5; D remains unclear. Germline CDR1 is SGHNT and CDR2 is YYREEE (reference sequence). Trimming removed 0 bases from V and 7 bases from J, with 16 bases in between. This CDR3 has 15 amino acids. CDR3 sequence: CASSLDRAAPGTQYF. The CDR3 DNA reads as TGTGCCAGCAGCTTGGACCGGGCCGCACCTGGGACCCAGTACTTC. Variable domain in full (rest from reference TRBV5-4 and TRBJ2-5): ETGVTQSPTHLIKTRGQQVTLRCSSQSGHNTVSWYQQALGQGPQFIFQYYREEENGRGNFPPRFSGLQFPNYSSELNVNALELDDSALYLCASSLDRAAPGTQYFGPGTRLLVL.

In its sample, this clonotype was seen a few times. The V gene is TRBV20-1, the J gene TRBJ2-7, with 8 bases that match TRBD2. The CDR3 loop spans 16 amino acids. Trimming at V came to 3 bases and at J to 0 bases, leaving 10 bases not matched to a gene. Germline values: CDR1 DFQATT, CDR2 SNEGSKA (reference sequence). CDR3 region: CSASIVAGPFSYEQYF. CDR3 in DNA: TGCAGTGCTAGCATTGTAGCGGGGCCCTTCTCCTACGAGCAGTACTTC.

The rearrangement links TRBV27 to TRBJ1-4, with 7 bases fitting TRBD1. CDR1 is MNHEY, CDR2 SMNVEV, per germline (reference sequence). V was clipped by 6 bases and J by 7 bases; unmatched bases: 8. CDR3 length equals 14 residues. CDR3: CASRRDRVGEKLFF. CDR3 nucleotide sequence: TGTGCCAGCAGACGGGACAGAGTAGGTGAAAAACTGTTTTTT.

The chain links TRBV27 to TRBJ1-5; D remains unclear. This CDR3 has 14 residues. V dropped 6 bases and J dropped 0 bases, with 9 bases sitting between them. Germline loops: CDR1 MNHEY, CDR2 SMNVEV (reference sequence). The chain's CDR3 is CASSEGLSNQPQHF. CDR3 nucleotide sequence: TGTGCCAGCAGCGAAGGACTTAGCAATCAGCCCCAGCATTTT.

The rearrangement uses TRBV10-2 and TRBJ2-2; D not resolved. Trimming took 9 bases from V and 4 from J, leaving 18 bases between them. The germline V gene has CDR1 WSHSY and CDR2 SAAADI. The CDR3 runs 15 residues. DNA of the CDR3: TGCGCCAGACCTAGGCGGCTTAGACCCACCGGGGAGCTGTTTTTT. Its translation is CARPRRLRPTGELFF.